Sequencing of this TCR beta chain was carried out in a study of blood T cell repertoires in COVID-19. Study context: The cDNA or gDNA used as material had been derived from T cells, B-cell-depleted T cells, or PBMCs.

Original handling: The assay estimated nucleated cells by amplifying reference gene primers. Sequencing used immunoSEQ multiplex PCR; TCRdb keeps in-frame clones, though not all of them. For V, J and clone size, that table is used; D and trimming come from the DNA. The table includes some 220,000 clones, around 80% detected once. The germline CDR1 and CDR2 sequences are MGHRA and YSYEKL. Trimming cost V 6 bases and J 7 bases, with 22 bases left between them. The CDR3 is 16 residues long. Sequencing input: peripheral blood. The chain links TRBV4-1 to TRBJ2-1, with a tentative D call TRBD2 (5 bases). The sequence came from an elderly woman with active or convalescent COVID-19. The CDR3 region is CASSPRASIGKNEQFF. Written as DNA, the CDR3 is TGCGCCAGCAGTCCAAGGGCTAGCATCGGTAAGAATGAGCAGTTCTTC.